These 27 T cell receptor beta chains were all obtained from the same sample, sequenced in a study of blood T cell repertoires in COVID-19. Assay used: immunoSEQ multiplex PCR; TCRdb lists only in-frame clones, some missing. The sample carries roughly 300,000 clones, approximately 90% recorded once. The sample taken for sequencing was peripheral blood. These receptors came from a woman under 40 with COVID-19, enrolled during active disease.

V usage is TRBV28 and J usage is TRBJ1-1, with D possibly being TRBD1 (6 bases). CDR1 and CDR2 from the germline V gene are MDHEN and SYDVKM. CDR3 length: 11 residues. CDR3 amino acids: CAIRGGTEAFF. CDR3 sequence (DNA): TGTGCGATCAGAGGGGGCACTGAAGCTTTCTTT.

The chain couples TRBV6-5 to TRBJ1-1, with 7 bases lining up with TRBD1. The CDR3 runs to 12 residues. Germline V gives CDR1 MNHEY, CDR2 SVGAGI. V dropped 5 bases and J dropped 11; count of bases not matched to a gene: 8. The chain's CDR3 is CASSQTGAEAFF. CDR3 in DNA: TGTGCCAGCAGTCAAACAGGGGCAGAGGCTTTCTTT.

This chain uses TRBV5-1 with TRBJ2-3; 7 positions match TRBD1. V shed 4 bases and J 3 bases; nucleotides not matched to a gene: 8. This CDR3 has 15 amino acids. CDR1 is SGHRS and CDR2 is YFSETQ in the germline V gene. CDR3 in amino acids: CASSLPGTETDTQYF. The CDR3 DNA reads TGCGCCAGCAGCCTCCCCGGGACAGAGACAGATACGCAGTATTTT.

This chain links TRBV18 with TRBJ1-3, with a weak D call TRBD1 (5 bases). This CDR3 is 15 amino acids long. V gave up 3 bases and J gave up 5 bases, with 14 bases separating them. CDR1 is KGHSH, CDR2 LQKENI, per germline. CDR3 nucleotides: TGTGCCAGCTCACCGAACGGGGGAGCGAGAAACACCATATATTTT. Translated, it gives CASSPNGGARNTIYF.

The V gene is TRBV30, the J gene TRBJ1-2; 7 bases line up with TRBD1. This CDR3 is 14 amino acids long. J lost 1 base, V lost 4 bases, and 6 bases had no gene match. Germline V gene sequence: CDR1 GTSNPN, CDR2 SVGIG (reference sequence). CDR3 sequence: CAWTTGPFNYGYTF. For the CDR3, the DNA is TGTGCCTGGACGACAGGGCCTTTTAACTATGGCTACACCTTC.

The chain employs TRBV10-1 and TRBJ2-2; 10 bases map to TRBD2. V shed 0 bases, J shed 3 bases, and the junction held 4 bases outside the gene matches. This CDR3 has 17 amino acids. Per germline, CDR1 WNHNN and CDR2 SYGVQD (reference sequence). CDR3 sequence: CASSESGLADYTGELFF. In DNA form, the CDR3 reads TGCGCCAGCAGTGAGTCCGGACTAGCGGATTACACCGGGGAGCTGTTTTTT.

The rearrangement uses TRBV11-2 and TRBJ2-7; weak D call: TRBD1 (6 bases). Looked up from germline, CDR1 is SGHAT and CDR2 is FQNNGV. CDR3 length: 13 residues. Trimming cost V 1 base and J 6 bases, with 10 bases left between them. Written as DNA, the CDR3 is TGTGCCAGCAGCTTAGGCAGGGGACGCGAGCAGTACTTC. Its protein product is CASSLGRGREQYF.

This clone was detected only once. CDR3 residues: CASGSGTSGSSLETQYF. As DNA, the CDR3 is TGTGCCAGCGGCAGCGGGACTAGCGGGAGTTCACTCGAGACCCAGTACTTC. The V gene is TRBV5-5, the J gene TRBJ2-5; 14 bases are shared with TRBD2. CDR1 is SGHKS and CDR2 is YYEKEE in the germline V gene (reference sequence). With V trimmed by 7 bases and J by 5 bases, 13 bases remained unmatched. The CDR3 length is 17 residues.

CDR3: CASSPHPNTEAFF. The DNA for the CDR3 is TGTGCCAGCTCACCTCATCCGAACACTGAAGCTTTCTTT. This sequence joins TRBV18 and TRBJ1-1; D is ambiguous. Germline loops: CDR1 KGHSH, CDR2 LQKENI. This CDR3 contains 13 residues. Trimming stripped 3 bases from V and 1 base from J, with 6 bases between.

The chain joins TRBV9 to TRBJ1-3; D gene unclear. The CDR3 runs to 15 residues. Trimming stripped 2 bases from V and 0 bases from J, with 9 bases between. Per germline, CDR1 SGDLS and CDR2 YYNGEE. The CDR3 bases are TGTGCCAGCAGCGTCCTATACGGCTCTGGAAACACCATATATTTT. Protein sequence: CASSVLYGSGNTIYF. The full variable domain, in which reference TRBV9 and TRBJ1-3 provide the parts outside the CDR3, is DSGVTQTPKHLITATGQRVTLRCSPRSGDLSVYWYQQSLDQGLQFLIQYYNGEERAKGNILERFSAQQFPDLHSELNLSSLELGDSALYFCASSVLYGSGNTIYFGEGSWLTVV.

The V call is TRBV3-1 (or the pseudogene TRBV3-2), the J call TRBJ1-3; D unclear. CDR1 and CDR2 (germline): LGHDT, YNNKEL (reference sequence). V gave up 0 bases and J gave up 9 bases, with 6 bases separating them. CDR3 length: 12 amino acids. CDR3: CASSQERGTIYF. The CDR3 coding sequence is TGTGCCAGCAGCCAAGAACGAGGCACCATATATTTT.

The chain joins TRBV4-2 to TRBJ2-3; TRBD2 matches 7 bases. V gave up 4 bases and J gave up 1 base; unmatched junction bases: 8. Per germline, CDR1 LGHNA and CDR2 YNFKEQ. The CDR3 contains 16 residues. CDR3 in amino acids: CASSLLAAEGTDTQYF. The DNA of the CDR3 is TGTGCCAGCAGCCTTCTAGCGGCCGAGGGCACAGATACGCAGTATTTT.

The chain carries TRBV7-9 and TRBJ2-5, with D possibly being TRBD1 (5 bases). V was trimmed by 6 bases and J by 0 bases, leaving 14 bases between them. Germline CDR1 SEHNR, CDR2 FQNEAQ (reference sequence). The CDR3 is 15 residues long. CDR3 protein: CASRKDQGDQETQYF. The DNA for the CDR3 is TGTGCCAGCAGGAAGGACCAGGGTGACCAAGAGACCCAGTACTTC.

The CDR3 DNA is TGTGCCTGGGCCCGGGACAGTCTTAATGAAAAACTGTTTTTT. Protein product: CAWARDSLNEKLFF. V and J are TRBV30 and TRBJ1-4, with 7 bases lining up with TRBD1. Germline V lookup: CDR1 GTSNPN, CDR2 SVGIG (reference sequence). V lost 5 bases and J lost 4; bases outside the gene matches: 7. The CDR3 runs to 14 residues.

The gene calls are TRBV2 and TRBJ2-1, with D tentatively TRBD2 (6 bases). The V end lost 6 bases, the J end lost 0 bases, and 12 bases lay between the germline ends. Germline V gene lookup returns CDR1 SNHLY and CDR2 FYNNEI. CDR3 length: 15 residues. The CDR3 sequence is CASRGLVSSYNEQFF. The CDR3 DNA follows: TGTGCCAGCAGGGGACTGGTGAGCTCCTACAATGAGCAGTTCTTC.

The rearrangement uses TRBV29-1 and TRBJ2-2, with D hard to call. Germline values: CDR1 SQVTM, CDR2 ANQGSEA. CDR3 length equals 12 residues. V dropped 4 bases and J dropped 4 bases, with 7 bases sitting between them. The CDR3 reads CSVVVFTGELFF. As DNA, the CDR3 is TGCAGCGTTGTCGTGTTCACCGGGGAGCTGTTTTTT.

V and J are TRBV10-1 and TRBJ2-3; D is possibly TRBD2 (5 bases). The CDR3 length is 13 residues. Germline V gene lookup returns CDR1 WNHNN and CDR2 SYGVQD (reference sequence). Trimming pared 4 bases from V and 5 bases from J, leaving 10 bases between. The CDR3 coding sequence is TGCGCCAGCAGTGTCCAACTAGGAGATACGCAGTATTTT. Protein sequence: CASSVQLGDTQYF.

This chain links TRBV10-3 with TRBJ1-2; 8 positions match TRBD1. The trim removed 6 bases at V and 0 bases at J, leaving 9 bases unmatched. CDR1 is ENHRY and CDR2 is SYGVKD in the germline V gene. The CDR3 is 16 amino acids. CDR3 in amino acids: CAISETEQGANYGYTF. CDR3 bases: TGTGCCATCAGCGAGACGGAACAGGGGGCTAACTATGGCTACACCTTC.

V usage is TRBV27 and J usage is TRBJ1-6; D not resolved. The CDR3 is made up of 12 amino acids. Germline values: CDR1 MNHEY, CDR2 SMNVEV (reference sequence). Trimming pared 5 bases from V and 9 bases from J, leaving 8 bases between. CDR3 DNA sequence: TGTGCCAGCAGTCTAGTAGGTTCACCCCTCCACTTT. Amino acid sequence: CASSLVGSPLHF.

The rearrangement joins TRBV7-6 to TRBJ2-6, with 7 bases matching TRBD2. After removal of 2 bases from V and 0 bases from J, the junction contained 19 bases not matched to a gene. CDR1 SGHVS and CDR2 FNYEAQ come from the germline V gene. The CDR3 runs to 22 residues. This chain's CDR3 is CASSLTGITSGLTFSGANVLTF. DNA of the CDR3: TGTGCCAGCAGCTTAACCGGAATCACCTCGGGACTAACCTTCTCTGGGGCCAACGTCCTGACTTTC. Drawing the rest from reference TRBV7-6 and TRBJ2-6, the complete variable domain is GAGVSQSPRYKVTKRGQDVALRCDPISGHVSLYWYRQALGQGPEFLTYFNYEAQQDKSGLPNDRFSAERPEGSISTLTIQRTEQRDSAMYRCASSLTGITSGLTFSGANVLTFGAGSRLTVL.

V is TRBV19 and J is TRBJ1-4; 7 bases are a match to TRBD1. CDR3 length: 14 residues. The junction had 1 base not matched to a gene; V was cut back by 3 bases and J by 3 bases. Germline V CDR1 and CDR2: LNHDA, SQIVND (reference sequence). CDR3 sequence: CASSMGQSNEKLFF. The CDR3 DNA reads TGTGCCAGTAGTATGGGACAGTCTAATGAAAAACTGTTTTTT. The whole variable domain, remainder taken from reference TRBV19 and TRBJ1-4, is DGGITQSPKYLFRKEGQNVTLSCEQNLNHDAMYWYRQDPGQGLRLIYYSQIVNDFQKGDIAEGYSVSREKKESFPLTVTSAQKNPTAFYLCASSMGQSNEKLFFGSGTQLSVL.

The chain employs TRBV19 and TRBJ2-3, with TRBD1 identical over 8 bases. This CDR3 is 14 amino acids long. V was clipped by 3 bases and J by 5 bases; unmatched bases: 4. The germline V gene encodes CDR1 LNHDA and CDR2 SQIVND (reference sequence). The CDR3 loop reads CASSIPGGRDTQYF. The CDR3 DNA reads TGTGCCAGTAGTATCCCAGGGGGCAGAGATACGCAGTATTTT.

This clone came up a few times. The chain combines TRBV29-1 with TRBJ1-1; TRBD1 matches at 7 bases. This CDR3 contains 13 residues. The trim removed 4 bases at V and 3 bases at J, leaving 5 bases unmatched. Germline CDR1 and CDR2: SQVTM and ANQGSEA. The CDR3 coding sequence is TGCAGCGTTGGTAAGGGGGCCTACACTGAAGCTTTCTTT. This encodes CSVGKGAYTEAFF.

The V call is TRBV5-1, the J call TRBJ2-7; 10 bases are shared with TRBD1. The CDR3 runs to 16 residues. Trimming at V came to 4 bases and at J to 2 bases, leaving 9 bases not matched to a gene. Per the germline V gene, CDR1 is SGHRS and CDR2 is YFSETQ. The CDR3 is CASSTQPGQGTYEQYF. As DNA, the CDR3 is TGCGCCAGCAGCACACAACCGGGACAGGGGACCTACGAGCAGTACTTC.

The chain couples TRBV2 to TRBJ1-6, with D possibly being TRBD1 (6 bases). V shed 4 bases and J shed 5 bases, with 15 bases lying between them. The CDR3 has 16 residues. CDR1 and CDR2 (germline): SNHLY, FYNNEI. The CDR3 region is CASSGSYRVNNSPLHF. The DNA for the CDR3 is TGTGCCAGCAGTGGATCTTACAGGGTTAATAATTCACCCCTCCACTTT.

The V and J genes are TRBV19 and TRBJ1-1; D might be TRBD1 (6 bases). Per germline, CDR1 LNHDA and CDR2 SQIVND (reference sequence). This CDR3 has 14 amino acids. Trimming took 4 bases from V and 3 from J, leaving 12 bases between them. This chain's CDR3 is CASSTTGMDTEAFF. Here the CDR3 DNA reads TGTGCCAGTAGTACCACAGGGATGGACACTGAAGCTTTCTTT. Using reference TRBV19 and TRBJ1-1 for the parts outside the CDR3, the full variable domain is DGGITQSPKYLFRKEGQNVTLSCEQNLNHDAMYWYRQDPGQGLRLIYYSQIVNDFQKGDIAEGYSVSREKKESFPLTVTSAQKNPTAFYLCASSTTGMDTEAFFGQGTRLTVV.

As DNA, the CDR3 is TGTGCCAGCAAAGAGACAGCTATGAACACTGAAGCTTTCTTT. The encoded protein is CASKETAMNTEAFF. The chain has TRBV6-5 and TRBJ1-1; possible D gene TRBD1, 5 bases. CDR3 length: 14 residues. Deletions cut 7 bases from V and 0 bases from J, with 12 bases between. From germline, CDR1 is MNHEY and CDR2 SVGAGI.